This entry concerns a single TCR beta chain. This clonotype was observed many times. The antigen it recognizes is unknown. Base quality data are lacking; no much larger clone is found one base away. Sample time point, as interpreted from the label and publication: newly diagnosed GD, antithyroid drugs for less than 3 months. For both TCR sequencing and RNA sequencing, RNA was extracted from PBMCs using TRIzol. Graves' disease was diagnosed according to American Thyroid Association guidelines. The patients came from an endocrinology department in Xi'an, China. Each patient gave approximately 10 milliliters of peripheral blood, collected in an EDTA anticoagulant tube. Ficoll Paque Plus density gradient separation was used to isolate PBMCs, and no additional T cell sorting was done. An Agilent 2100 Bioanalyzer and agarose gel were used to assess RNA quality, and a NanoDrop 2000 was used to measure RNA concentration.

The sample comes from a study of regulatory T cells in long-lasting Graves disease (TCRdb year 2021). A note on the overall study: Patients with newly diagnosed Graves' disease had been on antithyroid drugs for under 3 months. The study was conducted in China and was registered as a clinical trial. Persistent Graves' disease patients were compared with newly diagnosed Graves' disease patients by peripheral blood TCR sequencing and RNA sequencing. A total of 35 or so samples underwent TCR sequencing: about 13 from persistent and approximately 20 from newly diagnosed Graves' disease patients.

The junction carries 16 bases between V and J, which are trimmed by 6 bases and 13 bases respectively. Its CDR3 holds 12 amino acids, cysteine through phenylalanine. The kept DNA is CDR3 alone, 36 bases in frame from the first base. In the germline V gene (reference sequence), CDR1 corresponds to LGHDT and CDR2 to YNNKEL. Broader findings and caveats from the paper: Peripheral blood alone was examined, since thyroid tissue, which constituted the primary lesion, could not be accessed. The small sample size was acknowledged by the authors as a limitation that may reduce accuracy. Preferential use of TRBV28, TRBJ1-2 and TRBJ2-5 was observed in persistent disease, whereas TRBV20-1 and TRBJ2-1 were favored in newly diagnosed disease. A larger number of public clonotypes was shared among persistent patients (more than 2,500) than among newly diagnosed patients (around 870). Compared with newly diagnosed patients, persistent Graves' disease patients had lower TCR Shannon entropy and fewer highly expanded clones, which suggests clonal expansion. Only the TCR beta chain was sequenced and analyzed.

The method behind the library was multiplex PCR. Sequencing used an Illumina HiSeq 4000. TCR beta libraries were built with iRepertoire HTBI primers and Arm-PCR amplification of CDR3 regions. Before sequencing, the PCR products underwent gel purification. As for the authors' bioinformatics: Gene usage analysis of CDR3 amino acid clonotypes relied on the 60 or so TRBV and 14 TRBJ segments identified across samples. Filtered high-quality paired reads were merged into contigs using COPE and FqMerger. Contigs were aligned with BLAST to IMGT TRBV, TRBD and TRBJ reference genes, and CDR3 was defined per IMGT. Highly expanded clones were defined as clonotypes with a frequency above 0.1%. Repertoire diversity was measured by Shannon entropy, and V-J evenness by the Gini coefficient. Clonotypes shared by more than one individual were considered public. Clones were called with MiXCR by TCRdb after fastp trimmed the public reads at Q25, and only in-frame beta chains were retained. Rows with one shared CDR3 protein collapse into an entry with the most common genes and DNA. In this record, the V and J calls reflect TCRdb's handling and not the investigators' own analysis. In all, the sample holds around 500,000 distinct CDR3 sequences, and around 12% of those were seen once. Of the sample, 7.5% to 9% is held by the ten largest clones.

This same sample was also part of a study on T cells in Graves' hyperthyroidism and ophthalmopathy. As the second publication notes: Stable Graves' hyperthyroidism was defined as no progression to ophthalmopathy during 18 months of follow-up. Hyperthyroidism patients were newly diagnosed, had a disease duration of under 2 months, and were aged 18 to 65 years. Any patient with an uncontrolled infection, another autoimmune disease, pregnancy or lactation was excluded. Clinical symptoms, serum thyroxine and TRAb, thyroid ultrasound, and orbital computed tomography formed the basis for the diagnoses. For the first round of RT-PCR on the TCR CDR3, the HTBI primer set was used together with the Qiagen OneStep RT-PCR kit. Most expanded thyroid clonotypes (frequency above 0.001) were also detected in blood, suggesting blood repertoires may reflect thyroid immune responses. A model built on a 13 V-J signature distinguished ophthalmopathy from stable hyperthyroidism, reaching 87.88% sensitivity and about 81% specificity in cross-validation and 80%/75% in testing. In validation, progression to ophthalmopathy was predicted by the model with roughly 71% sensitivity and just over 72% specificity, a median of approximately 6.5 months before onset. To identify distinguishing TCR V-J signatures, a discovery cohort of about 100 patients was used, comprising 43 with Graves' ophthalmopathy and roughly 60 with stable Graves' hyperthyroidism. An independent validation cohort of 18 to 20 hyperthyroidism patients and 17 patients who later progressed to ophthalmopathy tested prospective prediction of ophthalmopathy. The 100 or so discovery patients were randomly split 7:3 into training and test sets. Thyroid tissue and blood T-cell repertoires from more than 5 Graves' hyperthyroidism patients were also compared in the study. Once sampling was done, hyperthyroidism patients were given methimazole at a starting dose of 30 mg daily, whereas ophthalmopathy patients were given high-dose intravenous methylprednisolone. A second multiplex PCR round built the libraries, followed by size selection and purification. Sequencing of the libraries was done on an Illumina HiSeq2000 using paired-end 100 bp reads. SOAPnuke was used to process the raw data, throwing out any read that contained adapters or uncalled bases, had a mean Phred below 15, or lacked an exact constant-primer or identifier match. COPE v1.2.5 was used to merge the high-quality paired reads, and each unique nucleotide sequence was defined as a clonotype. MiTCR v1.1 was used to align the clonotypes against IMGT TRBV, TRBD and TRBJ reference segments. Only V-J combinations with frequency above 0.0001, covering about 99% of repertoires, were analysed. The TCS score was defined as the ratio of F50 (clonal expansion) to E x V (chaos), calculated using BLOSUM62-based TCRdist between CDR3 peptides within each V-J. Welch's t-statistics and random forest reduced roughly 530 V-J features to roughly 13, which were used in a naive Bayes classifier (R e1071). Sample size was not statistically predetermined, and investigators were not blinded to group allocation. According to the paper, TCR Vbeta CDR3 sequencing was carried out on about 140 peripheral blood samples, which came from approximately 43 ophthalmopathy, about 75 hyperthyroidism and approximately 17 progressor patients.

The clonotype comes from a woman aged 25 to 39 with Graves disease. Donor details come from another sample of the same person, matched by shared clones. This chain is built from TRBV3-1 and TRBJ2-1; confidence is insufficient to name the D gene. Sequencing was performed on peripheral blood mononuclear cells (PBMCs), taken at new diagnosis, from a patient treated with antithyroid drugs. The DNA sequence is as follows: TGTGCCAGCAGATTAGGAGATTCTTTACAGTTCTTC. Translated, this is CASRLGDSLQFF.